These 13 T cell receptor beta chains were sequenced from one sample in a study of blood T cell repertoires in COVID-19 (TCRdb year 2020). Libraries were constructed by the immunoSEQ multiplex PCR assay. In its TCRdb copy, this immuneACCESS table keeps in-frame sequences only and misses some clones. Where compared with another copy, unresolved V genes explain less than half of these, and the others have no known cause. This sample holds fewer than 150,000 clones; roughly 80% were observed only once. Around 13% of the sample belongs to the ten largest clones. The specimen sequenced was peripheral blood. Receptors were obtained from a woman in her thirties who had recovered from COVID-19.

This chain links TRBV14 with TRBJ1-1; D is unresolved. The V and J ends lost 4 bases and 3 bases respectively, with 12 bases between them. Germline assignment: CDR1 SGHDN and CDR2 FVKESK. The CDR3 is made up of 14 amino acids. CDR3 sequence reads: CASSPGGLHTEAFF. In DNA form, the CDR3 reads TGTGCCAGCAGCCCCGGTGGGCTCCACACTGAAGCTTTCTTT. The full variable domain, its missing parts supplied by reference TRBV14 and TRBJ1-1, is EAGVTQFPSHSVIEKGQTVTLRCDPISGHDNLYWYRRVMGKEIKFLLHFVKESKQDESGMPNNRFLAERTGGTYSTLKVQPAELEDSGVYFCASSPGGLHTEAFFGQGTRLTVV.

V gene TRBV4-1 combines with J gene TRBJ2-1; 12 positions match TRBD2. The length of the CDR3 is 13 residues. CDR1 is MGHRA and CDR2 is YSYEKL in the germline V gene. The trim removed 2 bases at V and 15 bases at J, leaving 5 bases unmatched. The CDR3 bases are TGCGCCAGCAGCCAAACCGGACTAGCGGGACTGTTCTTC. It yields the protein CASSQTGLAGLFF.

The genes are TRBV10-3 and TRBJ2-1, with TRBD2 matching over 7 bases. Germline loops: CDR1 ENHRY, CDR2 SYGVKD. This CDR3 has 15 residues. V shed 3 bases, J shed 7 bases, and the junction held 9 bases outside the gene matches. CDR3 nucleotide sequence: TGTGCCATCAGTGAAGGGCAGGGCGGGAGAAATGAGCAGTTCTTC. This translates into CAISEGQGGRNEQFF.

This clone is medium-sized (0.01 to 0.1%) by share. This chain uses TRBV18 with TRBJ2-2; 8 nucleotides agree with TRBD1. The CDR3 is 17 amino acids. J was trimmed by 3 bases and V by 3 bases; bases with no gene match: 9. CDR1 and CDR2 from the germline V gene are KGHSH and LQKENI. The CDR3 DNA reads as TGTGCCAGCTCACCCGAGACTGCAGGGGGCTACACCGGGGAGCTGTTTTTT. Translated: CASSPETAGGYTGELFF. Full variable domain (remainder filled in from reference TRBV18 and TRBJ2-2): NAGVMQNPRHLVRRRGQEARLRCSPMKGHSHVYWYRQLPEEGLKFMVYLQKENIIDESGMPKERFSAEFPKEGPSILRIQQVVRGDSAAYFCASSPETAGGYTGELFFGEGSRLTVL.

This sequence joins TRBV3-1 (or the pseudogene TRBV3-2) and TRBJ1-2, with 8 bases lining up with TRBD1. Germline assignment: CDR1 LGHDT and CDR2 YNNKEL (reference sequence). J lost 8 bases, V lost 1 base, and 15 bases had no gene match. This CDR3 contains 17 residues. The CDR3, as DNA: TGTGCCAGCAGCCAAGGCGGACAGGGAAAGATTCTGGGAGGCTACACCTTC. Translating gives CASSQGGQGKILGGYTF.

About this clone itself: The junction differs from germline at one of its ends, possibly a read error. The genes are TRBV10-3 and TRBJ2-1, with 7 bases fitting TRBD2. The CDR3 has 13 amino acids. Germline CDR1 and CDR2: ENHRY and SYGVKD. CDR3 amino acids: CAISEPTSGGTLF. CDR3 nucleotide sequence: TGTGCCATCAGTGAGCCGACTTCCGGGGGGACTCTCTTC.

The chain uses TRBV19 and TRBJ2-1, with D possibly being TRBD2 (5 bases). Germline V lookup: CDR1 LNHDA, CDR2 SQIVND (reference sequence). This CDR3 region has 14 residues. V was cut by 7 bases and J by 6 bases, with 16 bases left in between. CDR3 region: CASKVDPSGNEQFF. The CDR3 DNA reads TGTGCCAGTAAGGTGGACCCAAGCGGCAATGAGCAGTTCTTC.

This sequence joins TRBV12-2 and TRBJ2-2; the D call TRBD1 from the table was never checked on the DNA. TRBV12-2 is given as a pseudogene. This CDR3 comprises 17 residues. The CDR3 loop reads CASPEERGQKETGELFF. The CDR3 region has the DNA TGTGCAAGTCCCGAGGAGAGGGGACAGAAAGAAACCGGGGAGCTGTTTTTT.

This clone has a handful of counts. The V gene is TRBV5-8, the J gene TRBJ1-1, with 9 bases aligning to TRBD1. Germline CDR1 is SGHTS and CDR2 is YDEGEE. V lost 4 bases to trimming and J lost 7 bases; unmatched junction nucleotides: 8. The CDR3 extends over 14 amino acids. The CDR3 DNA reads TGTGCCAGCAGCCCGAGGACAGGGGACAGTGAAGCTTTCTTT. Protein: CASSPRTGDSEAFF.

The V call is TRBV18, the J call TRBJ1-2; 7 bases fit TRBD1. The CDR3 sequence is 17 residues long. The V segment lost 3 bases and the J segment 4 bases; nucleotides outside the gene matches: 14. Germline V gene data show CDR1 as KGHSH and CDR2 as LQKENI. CDR3 residues: CASSPPMAAGGAYGYTF. CDR3 DNA sequence: TGTGCCAGCTCACCCCCAATGGCGGCAGGGGGAGCCTATGGCTACACCTTC.

The chain joins TRBV11-2 to TRBJ1-4; D possibly corresponds to TRBD1 (6 bases). Trimming stripped 1 base from V and 4 bases from J, with 13 bases between. Germline CDR1 reads SGHAT; CDR2 reads FQNNGV. The CDR3 runs 16 residues. The CDR3 nucleotides are TGTGCCAGCAGCTTAGTAGGACAGACAATTAATGAAAAACTGTTTTTT. Its protein is CASSLVGQTINEKLFF.

The chain uses TRBV19 and TRBJ1-2, with 10 bases fitting TRBD1. V gave up 5 bases and J gave up 7 bases; unmatched junction bases: 10. The CDR3 loop spans 15 amino acids. Germline values: CDR1 LNHDA, CDR2 SQIVND (reference sequence). CDR3 region: CASSSARQGAGGYTF. The CDR3 nucleotides read TGTGCCAGTAGTTCCGCGAGACAGGGGGCAGGTGGCTACACCTTC.

The rearrangement uses TRBV18 and TRBJ1-6, with D uncertain. V shed 3 bases and J shed 5 bases, with 8 bases lying between them. This CDR3 spans 14 amino acids. Germline V gene data show CDR1 as KGHSH and CDR2 as LQKENI. The CDR3 sequence is CASSPGMDNSPLHF. The CDR3 DNA reads as TGTGCCAGCTCACCCGGGATGGATAATTCACCCCTCCACTTT.